The next 29 T cell receptor beta chains were all read from a single sample in a study of Ad26.COV2.S vaccination and SARS-CoV-2 variants. Specified treatment: over 15 received Ad26.COV2.S at low or high dose, single or two shots; five or six received placebo; per-sample allocation not given. Material that was analyzed had been drawn on day 63 after the first vaccine or placebo injection. Here immunoSEQ multiplex PCR was the method, and the copy in TCRdb shows in-frame clones only, minus some. The table includes under 250,000 clones, around 88% detected once. The specimen comprised peripheral blood, sampled in a trial of Ad26.COV2.S vaccine versus placebo. The receptors here all came from a person aged 18-65 years who received the Ad26.COV2.S COVID-19 vaccine or a placebo.

This chain joins TRBV4-1 and TRBJ2-3, with no clear D. Germline V gene data show CDR1 as MGHRA and CDR2 as YSYEKL. V lost 2 bases, J lost 6 bases, and 12 bases lay in between. The CDR3 is made up of 14 amino acids. CDR3 in amino acids: CASSQTARGDTQYF. The CDR3 DNA follows: TGCGCCAGCAGCCAAACCGCGAGAGGCGATACGCAGTATTTT.

J is TRBJ2-1 and V is TRBV2; D gene uncertain. Trimming shortened V by 1 base and J by 3 bases, and 13 bases separated the two germline ends. The CDR3 has 16 residues. Germline assignment: CDR1 SNHLY and CDR2 FYNNEI. The CDR3 spells CASSEVVRRRYNEQFF. CDR3 nucleotides: TGTGCCAGCAGTGAAGTCGTTCGGAGACGCTACAATGAGCAGTTCTTC.

The chain links TRBV6-2 or TRBV6-3 to TRBJ2-4; 7 nucleotides align to TRBD1. CDR1 and CDR2 from the germline V gene are MNHEY and SVGEGT. The CDR3 consists of 15 residues. After removal of 2 bases from V and 1 base from J, the junction contained 2 bases not matched to a gene. As DNA, the CDR3 is TGTGCCAGCAGTTACCCGGACAGGGCCAAAAACATTCAGTACTTC. Amino acid sequence: CASSYPDRAKNIQYF.

CDR3 nucleotides: TGCGCCACCAGTCGGTCGGATTACGAGCAGTACGTC. It codes for CATSRSDYEQYV. The chain has TRBV23-1 and TRBJ2-7; no reliable D call. TRBV23-1 is assigned to the ORF class and has an uncertain function. The CDR3 has 12 amino acids.

The chain is built from TRBV3-1 (or the pseudogene TRBV3-2) and TRBJ1-1; D possibly corresponds to TRBD1 (6 bases). V lost 4 bases and J 6 bases, leaving 15 bases between the germline ends. The CDR3 covers 14 residues. CDR1 is LGHDT and CDR2 is YNNKEL in the germline V gene (reference sequence). The CDR3 sequence is CASSRSGGRAEAFF. The CDR3 DNA reads TGTGCCAGCAGCCGGTCCGGGGGCAGGGCTGAAGCTTTCTTT.

The V call is TRBV24-1, the J call TRBJ1-2, with 8 bases fitting TRBD1. The V and J ends lost 4 bases and 5 bases, in that order; junction bases with no gene match: 8. Germline V CDR1 and CDR2: KGHDR, SFDVKD. This CDR3 spans 15 amino acids. In DNA, the CDR3 is TGTGCCACCAGTGACCCTGGACAGGGTGAATATGGCTACACCTTC. This codes for CATSDPGQGEYGYTF.

As concerns this clone: The sample has other DNA sequences that encode this CDR3 too. V usage is TRBV20-1 and J usage is TRBJ2-7; possibly TRBD1 for D (5 bases). The CDR3 loop spans 11 amino acids. V was pared by 2 bases and J by 5 bases, with 7 bases between. CDR1 DFQATT and CDR2 SNEGSKA come from the germline V gene (reference sequence). The DNA for the CDR3 is TGCAGTGCTAGATCAGGGCACGAGCAGTACGTC. It codes for CSARSGHEQYV.

A word on this clone: One junction end does not reproduce the germline sequence, and a read error may be involved. The chain combines TRBV6-1 with TRBJ2-1; no definite D call. The CDR3 has 16 residues. Germline V lookup: CDR1 MNHNS, CDR2 SASEGT. Here the CDR3 reads CPSSEEPRPVGNEQFF. The CDR3 DNA sequence: TGTCCCAGCAGTGAAGAACCACGACCGGTAGGCAATGAGCAGTTCTTC.

Here the CDR3 reads CASSPQGLYQETQYF. As DNA, the CDR3 is TGTGCCAGCAGTCCACAGGGCCTGTACCAAGAGACCCAGTACTTC. The rearrangement links TRBV6-5 to TRBJ2-5; TRBD1 is a possible D gene (6 bases). This CDR3 is built from 15 residues. The V gene's germline CDR1 is MNHEY and CDR2 SVGAGI. Deletions cut 5 bases from V and 0 bases from J, with 13 bases between.

This clone was seen only once. The chain couples TRBV4-3 to TRBJ2-1, with D perhaps TRBD2 (6 bases). The V end lost 3 bases, the J end lost 0 bases, and 15 bases lay between the germline ends. The CDR3 is made up of 17 amino acids. Germline V gives CDR1 LGHNA, CDR2 YSLEER. The CDR3 sequence is CASSQHIAASSYNEQFF. The CDR3 nucleotides are TGCGCCAGCAGCCAGCATATAGCGGCTAGCTCCTACAATGAGCAGTTCTTC.

The chain uses TRBV24-1 and TRBJ2-6, with TRBD1 matching over 9 bases. The CDR3 spans 19 residues. V trimming: 9 bases; J trimming: 0 bases; junction bases outside the gene matches: 14. The V gene's germline CDR1 is KGHDR and CDR2 SFDVKD. This CDR3 reads CATQPTPGTGISGANVLTF. For the CDR3, the DNA is TGTGCCACCCAACCCACTCCCGGGACAGGGATCTCTGGGGCCAACGTCCTGACTTTC.

The chain couples TRBV29-1 to TRBJ1-2; D ambiguous. This CDR3 spans 11 amino acids. The ends were cut back, 4 bases at V and 4 bases at J, with 7 bases in the middle. CDR1 SQVTM and CDR2 ANQGSEA come from the germline V gene. This CDR3 reads CSVVAVYGYTF. For the CDR3, the DNA is TGCAGCGTTGTTGCAGTCTATGGCTACACCTTC.

The V call is TRBV7-9, the J call TRBJ2-1; the D is unclear. Germline-derived CDR1 and CDR2 are SEHNR and FQNEAQ (reference sequence). CDR3 length equals 12 residues. V gave up 2 bases and J gave up 10 bases, with 9 bases separating them. CDR3 in DNA: TGTGCCAGCAGCTTAAAGTCCCGGGAGCAGTTCTTC. Translation: CASSLKSREQFF.

This chain connects TRBV5-8 to TRBJ2-3; 7 bases are shared with TRBD1. The CDR3 runs 17 residues. With 0 bases clipped from V and 0 bases from J, the junction kept 7 bases outside the gene matches. Germline V gene sequence: CDR1 SGHTS, CDR2 YDEGEE. The DNA for the CDR3 is TGTGCCAGCAGCTTGGGGTTGACAGGGATGAGCACAGATACGCAGTATTTT. This translates into CASSLGLTGMSTDTQYF. Using reference TRBV5-8 and TRBJ2-3 for the parts outside the CDR3, the full variable domain is EAGVTQSPTHLIKTRGQQATLRCSPISGHTSVYWYQQALGLGLQFLLWYDEGEERNRGNFPPRFSGRQFPNYSSELNVNALELEDSALYLCASSLGLTGMSTDTQYFGPGTRLTVL.

The chain is built from TRBV7-8 and TRBJ1-2; D is possibly TRBD1 (5 bases). Germline assignment: CDR1 SGHVS and CDR2 FQNEAQ. Trimming took off 0 bases at V and 6 bases at J, with 8 bases between the two ends. This CDR3 spans 13 amino acids. DNA for the CDR3: TGTGCCAGCAGCTTAGCGGGGGTGGATGGCTACACCTTC. It specifies CASSLAGVDGYTF.

The rearrangement uses TRBV29-1 and TRBJ1-2, with TRBD1 matching 7 bases. V shed 4 bases and J 8 bases; nucleotides not matched to a gene: 7. In germline, CDR1 is SQVTM, CDR2 ANQGSEA. The CDR3 covers 12 residues. The CDR3 DNA follows: TGCAGCGTTGTAGGGGGCGCGAGGGGCTACACCTTC. This codes for CSVVGGARGYTF.

The chain uses TRBV10-2 and TRBJ2-1; D ambiguous. CDR1 is WSHSY and CDR2 is SAAADI in the germline V gene. Trimming pared 2 bases from V and 8 bases from J, leaving 16 bases between. The CDR3 spans 15 residues. CDR3 sequence reads: CASSEQVLRSDEQFF. The CDR3 coding sequence is TGCGCCAGCAGTGAGCAAGTCTTGCGATCGGATGAGCAGTTCTTC.

The chain uses TRBV7-9 and TRBJ2-1; no firm D call. The germline gives CDR1 SEHNR, CDR2 FQNEAQ (reference sequence). V was trimmed by 5 bases and J by 0 bases, leaving 11 bases between them. This CDR3 has 15 residues. This CDR3 is CASSPDRSSYNEQFF. The CDR3 bases are TGTGCCAGCAGCCCAGACCGGAGCTCCTACAATGAGCAGTTCTTC.

This clone appeared a few times. V and J are TRBV4-1 and TRBJ1-3; D call uncertain. The germline V gene has CDR1 MGHRA and CDR2 YSYEKL. The CDR3 is 18 residues long. The V end was cut by 2 bases, the J end by 5 bases, with 22 bases between. The DNA of the CDR3 is TGCGCCAGCAGCCAACCCCTCATGAGGACGGCACGGAGAAACACCATATATTTT. It yields the protein CASSQPLMRTARRNTIYF.

CDR3 residues: CASQTGRGTEAFF. The DNA for the CDR3 is TGTGCCAGCCAAACAGGGAGGGGTACTGAAGCTTTCTTT. The V gene is TRBV6-5, the J gene TRBJ1-1; TRBD1 might be the D (6 bases). Germline values: CDR1 MNHEY, CDR2 SVGAGI. The CDR3 spans 13 residues. Trimming took off 8 bases at V and 5 bases at J, with 15 bases between the two ends.

The chain carries TRBV6-5 and TRBJ2-7; no firm D call. V lost 5 bases to trimming and J lost 3 bases, with 11 bases between them. The V gene's germline CDR1 is MNHEY and CDR2 SVGAGI. This CDR3 comprises 13 residues. As DNA, the CDR3 is TGTGCCAGCAGTCCCGGACCTGACTACGAGCAGTACTTC. Translation: CASSPGPDYEQYF.

This rearrangement joins TRBV21-1 to TRBJ2-7; the listed D gene, TRBD1, was not tested against the DNA. TRBV21-1 is a pseudogene segment. The CDR3 totals 18 residues. In nucleotides, the CDR3 is TGTGCCAGCAGTGAAAAGGTAGGGGGACAGGGGAGCTCCTACGAGCAGTACGTC. Protein sequence: CASSEKVGGQGSSYEQYV.

This rearrangement joins TRBV7-8 to TRBJ2-4, with 13 bases aligning to TRBD2. Germline V gene sequence: CDR1 SGHVS, CDR2 FQNEAQ. The CDR3 has 19 residues. The V gene end was trimmed by 5 bases and the J gene end by 2 bases; junction bases not matched to a gene: 12. CDR3 sequence: CASSPRTSGGFGSKNIQYF. The CDR3 DNA sequence: TGTGCCAGCAGCCCCCGGACTAGCGGGGGTTTTGGGTCCAAAAACATTCAGTACTTC.

The V and J genes are TRBV14 and TRBJ2-1, with a weak D call TRBD2 (5 bases). The CDR3 runs to 14 residues. Trimming took 3 bases from V and 7 from J, leaving 13 bases between them. Germline lookup yields CDR1 SGHDN and CDR2 FVKESK. The CDR3 region is CASSQAPRGNEQFF. The CDR3 DNA follows: TGTGCCAGCAGCCAGGCCCCCCGCGGGAATGAGCAGTTCTTC. Full variable domain (missing parts from reference TRBV14 and TRBJ2-1): EAGVTQFPSHSVIEKGQTVTLRCDPISGHDNLYWYRRVMGKEIKFLLHFVKESKQDESGMPNNRFLAERTGGTYSTLKVQPAELEDSGVYFCASSQAPRGNEQFFGPGTRLTVL.

This clone was observed a single time. The chain uses TRBV7-2 and TRBJ2-1; 7 nucleotides match TRBD2. V was clipped by 4 bases and J by 10 bases; unmatched bases: 7. In germline, CDR1 is SGHTA, CDR2 FQGNSA. The length of the CDR3 is 13 residues. DNA of the CDR3: TGTGCCAGCAGCTCCCTGGACGGGGGGGAGCAGTTCTTC. Its translation: CASSSLDGGEQFF.

The chain uses TRBV18 and TRBJ2-2, with 7 bases matching TRBD2. The CDR3 consists of 15 residues. V shed 8 bases, J shed 1 base, and the junction held 7 bases outside the gene matches. Germline assignment: CDR1 KGHSH and CDR2 LQKENI. The CDR3 spells CASRPGLLNTGELFF. CDR3 coding DNA: TGTGCCAGCCGTCCGGGACTACTGAACACCGGGGAGCTGTTTTTT. The full variable domain, its missing parts supplied by reference TRBV18 and TRBJ2-2, is NAGVMQNPRHLVRRRGQEARLRCSPMKGHSHVYWYRQLPEEGLKFMVYLQKENIIDESGMPKERFSAEFPKEGPSILRIQQVVRGDSAAYFCASRPGLLNTGELFFGEGSRLTVL.

The chain recombines TRBV15 with TRBJ1-1; no clear D gene. Germline CDR1 is LNHNV and CDR2 is YYDKDF (reference sequence). CDR3 length: 13 residues. V gave up 6 bases and J gave up 0 bases, with 8 bases separating them. DNA for the CDR3: TGTGCCACCAGGGCTCAGGTGAACACTGAAGCTTTCTTT. Translating it yields CATRAQVNTEAFF.

The rearrangement joins TRBV5-6 to TRBJ2-5, with D unresolved. V shed 1 base and J shed 2 bases, with 6 bases lying between them. From germline, CDR1 is SGHDT and CDR2 YYEEEE. CDR3 size: 13 residues. CDR3 residues: CASSLQVQETQYF. CDR3 coding DNA: TGTGCCAGCAGCTTGCAGGTACAAGAGACCCAGTACTTC. Drawing the rest from reference TRBV5-6 and TRBJ2-5, the complete variable domain is DAGVTQSPTHLIKTRGQQVTLRCSPKSGHDTVSWYQQALGQGPQFIFQYYEEEERQRGNFPDRFSGHQFPNYSSELNVNALLLGDSALYLCASSLQVQETQYFGPGTRLLVL.

This chain uses TRBV9 with TRBJ2-1, with TRBD2 identical over 7 bases. The germline V gene encodes CDR1 SGDLS and CDR2 YYNGEE. There are 16 residues in the CDR3. V was pared by 3 bases and J by 6 bases, with 12 bases of the junction left unmatched. The DNA for the CDR3 is TGTGCCAGCAGCGAGCGACTAGCAGGGACTCTCAATGAGCAGTTCTTC. Encoded protein: CASSERLAGTLNEQFF.